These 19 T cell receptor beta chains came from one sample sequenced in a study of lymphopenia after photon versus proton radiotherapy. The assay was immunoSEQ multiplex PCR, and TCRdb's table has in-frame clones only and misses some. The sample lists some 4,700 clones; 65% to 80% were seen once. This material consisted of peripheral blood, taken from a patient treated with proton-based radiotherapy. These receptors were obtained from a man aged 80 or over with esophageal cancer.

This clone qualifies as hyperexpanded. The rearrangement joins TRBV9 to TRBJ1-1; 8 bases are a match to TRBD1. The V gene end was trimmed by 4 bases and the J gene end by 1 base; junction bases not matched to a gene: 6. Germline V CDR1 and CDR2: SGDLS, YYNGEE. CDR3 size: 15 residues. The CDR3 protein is CASSLRDRSNTEAFF. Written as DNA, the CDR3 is TGTGCCAGCAGCCTCCGGGACAGGTCGAACACTGAAGCTTTCTTT.

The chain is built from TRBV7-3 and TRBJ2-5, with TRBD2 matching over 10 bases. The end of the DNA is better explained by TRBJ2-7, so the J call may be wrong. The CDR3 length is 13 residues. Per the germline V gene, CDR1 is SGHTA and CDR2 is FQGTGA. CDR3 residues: CASSPGTSVEQYF. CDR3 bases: TGTGCCAGCAGCCCCGGGACTAGCGTCGAGCAGTACTTC.

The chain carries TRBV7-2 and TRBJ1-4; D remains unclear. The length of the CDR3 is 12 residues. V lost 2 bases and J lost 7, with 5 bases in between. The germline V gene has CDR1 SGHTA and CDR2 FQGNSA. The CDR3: CASSLRSEKLFF. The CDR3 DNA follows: TGTGCCAGCAGCTTAAGGAGTGAAAAACTGTTTTTT.

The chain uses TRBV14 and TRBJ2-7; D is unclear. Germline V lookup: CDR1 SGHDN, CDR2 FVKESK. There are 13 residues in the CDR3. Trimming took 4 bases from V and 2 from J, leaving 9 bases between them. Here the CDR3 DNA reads TGTGCCAGCAGCCCCCCCGAGGCCTACGAGCAGTACTTC. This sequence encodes CASSPPEAYEQYF.

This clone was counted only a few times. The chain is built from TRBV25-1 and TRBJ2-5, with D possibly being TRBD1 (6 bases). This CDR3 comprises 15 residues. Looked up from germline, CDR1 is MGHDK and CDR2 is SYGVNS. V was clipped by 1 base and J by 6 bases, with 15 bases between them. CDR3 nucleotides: TGTGCCAGCAGTGAATTTCGGACAGCCAGACAGACCCAGTACTTC. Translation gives CASSEFRTARQTQYF.

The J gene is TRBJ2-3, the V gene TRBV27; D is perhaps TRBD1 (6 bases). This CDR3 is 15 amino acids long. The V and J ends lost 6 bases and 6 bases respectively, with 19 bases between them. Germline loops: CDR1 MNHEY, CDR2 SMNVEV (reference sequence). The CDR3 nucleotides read TGTGCCAGCAGGCTCCGGGACACCTTGACGGATACGCAGTATTTT. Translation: CASRLRDTLTDTQYF.

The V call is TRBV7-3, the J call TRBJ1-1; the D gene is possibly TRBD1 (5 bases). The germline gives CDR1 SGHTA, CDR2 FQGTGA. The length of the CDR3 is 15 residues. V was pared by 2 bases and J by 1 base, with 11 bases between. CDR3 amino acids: CASSLDLTGNTEAFF. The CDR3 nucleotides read TGTGCCAGCAGCTTAGATTTAACAGGGAACACTGAAGCTTTCTTT.

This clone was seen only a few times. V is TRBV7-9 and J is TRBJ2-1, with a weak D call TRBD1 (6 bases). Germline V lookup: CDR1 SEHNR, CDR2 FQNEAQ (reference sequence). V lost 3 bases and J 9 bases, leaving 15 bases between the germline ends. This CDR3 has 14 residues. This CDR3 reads CASSLSGARGEQFF. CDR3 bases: TGTGCCAGCAGCTTGTCAGGGGCAAGGGGTGAGCAGTTCTTC.

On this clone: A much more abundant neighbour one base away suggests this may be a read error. The CDR3, as DNA: TGCAGCGTTGTGTGGTTAGCGCAAGAGGCCCAGTACTTC. Amino acids: CSVVWLAQEAQYF. V is TRBV29-1 and J is TRBJ2-5, with D possibly TRBD2 on 5 matching bases. The germline gives CDR1 SQVTM, CDR2 ANQGSEA. The CDR3 has 13 amino acids.

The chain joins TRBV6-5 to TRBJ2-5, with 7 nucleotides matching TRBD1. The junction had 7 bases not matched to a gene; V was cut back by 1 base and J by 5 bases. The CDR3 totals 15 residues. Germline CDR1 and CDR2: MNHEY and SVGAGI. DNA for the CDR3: TGTGCCAGCAGTTACTGGGACAGTAGTACGGAGACCCAGTACTTC. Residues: CASSYWDSSTETQYF.

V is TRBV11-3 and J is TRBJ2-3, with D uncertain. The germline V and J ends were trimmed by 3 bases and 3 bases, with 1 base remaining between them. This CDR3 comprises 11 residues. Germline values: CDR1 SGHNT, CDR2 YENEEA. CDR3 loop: CASSLTDTQYF. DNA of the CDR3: TGTGCCAGCAGCTTGACAGATACGCAGTATTTT.

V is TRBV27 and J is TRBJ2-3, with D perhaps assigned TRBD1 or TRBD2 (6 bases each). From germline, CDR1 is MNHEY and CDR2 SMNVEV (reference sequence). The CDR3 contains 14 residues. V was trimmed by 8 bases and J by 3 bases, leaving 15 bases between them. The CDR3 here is CASDSGARTDTQYF. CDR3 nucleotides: TGTGCCAGCGATTCGGGGGCGAGGACAGATACGCAGTATTTT.

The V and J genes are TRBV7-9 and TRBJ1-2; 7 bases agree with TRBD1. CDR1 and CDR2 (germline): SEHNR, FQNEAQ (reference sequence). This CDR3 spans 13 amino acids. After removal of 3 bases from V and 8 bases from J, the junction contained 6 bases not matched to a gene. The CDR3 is CASSLTGNEGYTF. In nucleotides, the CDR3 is TGTGCCAGCAGCTTGACAGGGAATGAGGGCTACACCTTC. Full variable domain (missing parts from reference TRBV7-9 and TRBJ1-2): DTGVSQNPRHKITKRGQNVTFRCDPISEHNRLYWYRQTLGQGPEFLTYFQNEAQLEKSRLLSDRFSAERPKGSFSTLEIQRTEQGDSAMYLCASSLTGNEGYTFGSGTRLTVV.

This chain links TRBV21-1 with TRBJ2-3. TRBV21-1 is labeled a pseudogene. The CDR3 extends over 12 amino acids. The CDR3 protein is CASSVGSDTQYF. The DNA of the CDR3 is TGTGCCAGCAGCGTAGGAAGTGATACGCAGTATTTT.

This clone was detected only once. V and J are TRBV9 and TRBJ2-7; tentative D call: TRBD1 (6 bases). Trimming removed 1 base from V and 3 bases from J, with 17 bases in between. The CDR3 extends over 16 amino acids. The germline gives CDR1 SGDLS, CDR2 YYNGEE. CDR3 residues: CASSVSGAGGFYEQYF. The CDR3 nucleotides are TGTGCCAGCAGCGTATCAGGGGCCGGAGGCTTCTACGAGCAGTACTTC. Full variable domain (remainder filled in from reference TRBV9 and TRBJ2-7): DSGVTQTPKHLITATGQRVTLRCSPRSGDLSVYWYQQSLDQGLQFLIQYYNGEERAKGNILERFSAQQFPDLHSELNLSSLELGDSALYFCASSVSGAGGFYEQYFGPGTRLTVT.

CDR3 region: CASSLEGRGGTDTQYF. The CDR3 DNA is TGCGCCAGCAGCCTGGAGGGGAGGGGTGGCACAGATACGCAGTATTTT. The rearrangement uses TRBV5-1 and TRBJ2-3; TRBD2 matches 7 bases. Germline V lookup: CDR1 SGHRS, CDR2 YFSETQ. The ends lost 4 bases at V and 1 base at J; junction bases unmatched: 9. The CDR3 has 16 residues.

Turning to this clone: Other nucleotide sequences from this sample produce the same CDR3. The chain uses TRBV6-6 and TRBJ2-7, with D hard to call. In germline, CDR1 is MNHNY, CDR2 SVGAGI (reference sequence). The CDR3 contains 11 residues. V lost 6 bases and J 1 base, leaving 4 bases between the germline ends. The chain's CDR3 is CASRVSYEQYF. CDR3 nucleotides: TGTGCCAGCAGGGTTTCCTACGAGCAGTACTTC.

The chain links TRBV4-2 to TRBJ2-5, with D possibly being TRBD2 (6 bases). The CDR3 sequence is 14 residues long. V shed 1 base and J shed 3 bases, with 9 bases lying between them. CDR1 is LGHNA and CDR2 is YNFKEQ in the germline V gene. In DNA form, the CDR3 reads TGTGCCAGCAGCCAAGCGGGAGCAAAAGAGACCCAGTACTTC. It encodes CASSQAGAKETQYF.

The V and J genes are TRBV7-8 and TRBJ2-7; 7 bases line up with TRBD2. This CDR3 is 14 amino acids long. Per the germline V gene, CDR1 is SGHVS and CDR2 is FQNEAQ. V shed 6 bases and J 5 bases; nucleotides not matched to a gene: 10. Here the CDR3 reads CASRPEGGGHEQYF. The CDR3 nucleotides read TGTGCCAGCAGACCCGAAGGCGGGGGTCACGAGCAGTACTTC.